This T cell receptor (beta chain) is from a study of control samples from healthy donors and cancer patients. Measured with immunoSEQ multiplex PCR; TCRdb has only the in-frame clones, and not every one. The sample carries fewer than 200,000 clones, about 94% recorded once. CDR3 length: 13 amino acids. V was clipped by 1 base and J by 9 bases, with 12 bases between them. The TCR originated in a woman between 55 and 75 years old in good health. The sequenced material came from blood. The chain uses TRBV12-3 or TRBV12-4 and TRBJ1-1; the D is unclear. CDR3 sequence (DNA): TGTGCCAGCAGTTTAGTAGGGTACGGGAAAGCTTTCTTT. It codes for CASSLVGYGKAFF.